These 13 T cell receptor beta chains were sequenced from one sample in a study of shared clonotypes between healthy human individuals. CD8 cells regarded as naive lacked CD45RO, were positively chosen for CCR7, and omitted terminally differentiated effector memory CD45RA+ cells. Sequencing used immunoSEQ multiplex PCR; TCRdb keeps in-frame clones, though not all of them. The sample lists around 700,000 clones, 92% occurring once. The specimen sequenced was naive CD8+ T cells sorted from blood. These receptors came from a man younger than 45 in good health.

The chain is built from TRBV4-3 and TRBJ2-5, with TRBD2 matching over 8 bases. Germline CDR1 LGHNA, CDR2 YSLEER. The V gene end was trimmed by 1 base and the J gene end by 1 base; junction bases not matched to a gene: 8. The CDR3 is 17 residues long. As DNA, the CDR3 is TGCGCCAGCAGCCAAGTTTACTGGACTAGCCTCCAAGAGACCCAGTACTTC. Its translation is CASSQVYWTSLQETQYF.

Of note for this clone: The same CDR3 arises from other DNA sequences in this sample as well. The chain employs TRBV27 and TRBJ2-1; D gene unclear. Per germline, CDR1 MNHEY and CDR2 SMNVEV (reference sequence). The CDR3 length is 15 residues. Trimming took 0 bases from V and 0 from J, leaving 6 bases between them. The DNA of the CDR3 is TGTGCCAGCAGTTTATCTAAGAGCTCCTACAATGAGCAGTTCTTC. This encodes CASSLSKSSYNEQFF.

The chain carries TRBV27 and TRBJ2-7; 10 bases map to TRBD1. With V trimmed by 0 bases and J by 5 bases, 7 bases remained unmatched. The CDR3 is made up of 16 amino acids. Germline V CDR1 and CDR2: MNHEY, SMNVEV (reference sequence). CDR3 sequence (DNA): TGTGCCAGCAGTTTATCCCCGGGACAGGGGCGCGACGAGCAGTACTTC. This sequence encodes CASSLSPGQGRDEQYF.

A note on this clone: The same CDR3 arises from other DNA sequences in this sample as well. The chain joins TRBV5-5 to TRBJ1-1, with 8 bases fitting TRBD1. Losses at the gene ends were 4 bases for V and 6 bases for J; bases not matched to a gene: 5. This CDR3 has 13 amino acids. Per germline, CDR1 SGHKS and CDR2 YYEKEE (reference sequence). Here the CDR3 DNA reads TGTGCCAGCAGCAGCGACAGGGGTCCTGAAGCTTTCTTT. Translation gives CASSSDRGPEAFF.

This chain connects TRBV29-1 to TRBJ2-5; TRBD1 aligns across 7 bases. CDR3 length: 13 residues. J gave up 0 bases and V 6 bases, and 4 bases lay outside the gene matches. Germline-derived CDR1 and CDR2 are SQVTM and ANQGSEA. CDR3 region: CSVGQANQETQYF. CDR3 nucleotide sequence: TGCAGCGTCGGACAGGCGAACCAAGAGACCCAGTACTTC.

The chain employs TRBV6-5 and TRBJ2-1; D gene uncertain. Germline CDR1 reads MNHEY; CDR2 reads SVGAGI. The CDR3 is 15 residues long. The V end was cut by 0 bases, the J end by 1 base, with 7 bases between. The CDR3 DNA reads TGTGCCAGCAGTTACTCGAGTCAGTCCTACAATGAGCAGTTCTTC. As protein: CASSYSSQSYNEQFF.

This chain links TRBV27 with TRBJ2-1, with unresolved D. V lost 2 bases and J lost 1, with 9 bases in between. CDR1 is MNHEY and CDR2 is SMNVEV in the germline V gene (reference sequence). The CDR3 contains 15 residues. CDR3 in DNA: TGTGCCAGCAGTTTAGTCCGTCAATCCTACAATGAGCAGTTCTTC. Protein: CASSLVRQSYNEQFF.

J is TRBJ2-2 and V is TRBV11-3; maybe TRBD1 (5 bases). CDR1 and CDR2 from the germline V gene are SGHNT and YENEEA. The length of the CDR3 is 15 residues. The V and J ends lost 2 bases and 1 base respectively, with 8 bases between them. As DNA, the CDR3 is TGTGCCAGCAGCTTATATACAGGGAACACCGGGGAGCTGTTTTTT. Translated, it gives CASSLYTGNTGELFF. Based on the CDR3 plus reference TRBV11-3 and TRBJ2-2, the full variable domain is EAGVVQSPRYKIIEKKQPVAFWCNPISGHNTLYWYLQNLGQGPELLIRYENEEAVDDSQLPKDRFSAERLKGVDSTLKIQPAELGDSAVYLCASSLYTGNTGELFFGEGSRLTVL.

The chain carries TRBV5-1 and TRBJ1-1; 9 nucleotides match TRBD1. The J segment lost 3 bases and the V segment lost 5 bases, leaving 5 bases of the junction unmatched. CDR3 length: 14 amino acids. Per the germline V gene, CDR1 is SGHRS and CDR2 is YFSETQ. This chain's CDR3 is CASRVTGGDTEAFF. Here the CDR3 DNA reads TGCGCCAGCAGAGTTACAGGGGGCGACACTGAAGCTTTCTTT.

This chain joins TRBV5-6 and TRBJ2-3; 9 nucleotides line up with TRBD1. CDR3 length: 16 residues. The V and J ends lost 6 bases and 4 bases, in that order; junction bases with no gene match: 12. CDR1 SGHDT and CDR2 YYEEEE come from the germline V gene. In DNA form, the CDR3 reads TGTGCCAGCACCCCCAACCGGGACAGGGCTCCAGATACGCAGTATTTT. It translates to CASTPNRDRAPDTQYF.

This chain connects TRBV5-4 to TRBJ1-1, with TRBD1 matching over 7 bases. Germline values: CDR1 SGHNT, CDR2 YYREEE (reference sequence). The CDR3 covers 17 residues. The ends lost 2 bases at V and 0 bases at J; junction bases unmatched: 10. Here the CDR3 reads CASSLGGAGAMNTEAFF. The CDR3, as DNA: TGTGCCAGCAGCTTAGGGGGCGCGGGGGCCATGAACACTGAAGCTTTCTTT. Full variable domain (missing parts from reference TRBV5-4 and TRBJ1-1): ETGVTQSPTHLIKTRGQQVTLRCSSQSGHNTVSWYQQALGQGPQFIFQYYREEENGRGNFPPRFSGLQFPNYSSELNVNALELDDSALYLCASSLGGAGAMNTEAFFGQGTRLTVV.

The chain combines TRBV19 with TRBJ1-2, with a tentative D call TRBD1 (5 bases). Germline V CDR1 and CDR2: LNHDA, SQIVND (reference sequence). V lost 1 base and J 5 bases, leaving 8 bases between the germline ends. The CDR3 sequence is 13 residues long. DNA of the CDR3: TGTGCCAGTAGTATAGGGACACATTATGGCTACACCTTC. Its translation is CASSIGTHYGYTF. The whole variable domain, filled in from reference TRBV19 and TRBJ1-2, reads DGGITQSPKYLFRKEGQNVTLSCEQNLNHDAMYWYRQDPGQGLRLIYYSQIVNDFQKGDIAEGYSVSREKKESFPLTVTSAQKNPTAFYLCASSIGTHYGYTFGSGTRLTVV.

The chain recombines TRBV27 with TRBJ1-4; possibly TRBD1 for D (5 bases). The ends were cut back, 6 bases at V and 11 bases at J, with 10 bases in the middle. Germline CDR1 reads MNHEY; CDR2 reads SMNVEV (reference sequence). This CDR3 is built from 11 residues. The CDR3 region is CASSMGEKLFF. DNA of the CDR3: TGTGCCAGCAGCATGGGGGAGAAACTGTTTTTT.